Sequencing of this T cell receptor beta chain was carried out in a study of fetal regulatory T cell absence and autoimmunity. For the study at large: The IPEX patients lacked clinical diabetes but had exocrine pancreas autoimmunity.

TCRdb's copy holds only in-frame clones and misses some; the assay was immunoSEQ multiplex PCR. The data show more than 85,000 clones, about two thirds seen once. General study findings and limits: In IPEX syndrome, oligoclonal enrichment was read as supporting prenatal antigen-driven autoimmunity in the pancreas. Cord blood and pancreas showed broadly similar TRB gene family usage. Oligoclonal TCR enrichment in pancreas over cord blood reached over 95-fold for some clones.

A note on this clone: The antigen is unknown.

The clonotype was recovered from a male donor with IPEX syndrome. Sequences were obtained from pancreas tissue.

DNA for the CDR3: TGTGCCAGCCGACAGGGGGCGAGGGAAAAACTGTTTTTT. It is translated as CASRQGAREKLFF. The V and J genes are TRBV6-5 and TRBJ1-4; 10 bases line up with TRBD1. This CDR3 contains 13 residues. Trimming removed 8 bases from V and 8 bases from J; junction bases left unmatched: 5. Germline V gene lookup returns CDR1 MNHEY and CDR2 SVGAGI.